The clone carrying this T cell receptor (beta chain) has more than one count but fewer than ten. Its matching antigen is unknown. Reverse transcription of all isolated RNA meant that expressed TCRB transcripts were sequenced. Method: immunoSEQ multiplex PCR; TCRdb's copy keeps in-frame clones and lacks some. The table has under 550,000 clones, around 10% seen once. Trimming stripped 4 bases from V and 7 bases from J, with 13 bases between. The CDR3 runs 13 residues. Germline V gives CDR1 LGHNA, CDR2 YSLEER. The data are from a study of beta chain features in type 1 diabetes. Overall study results and limits: Patients' naive, central memory and regulatory TCRB repertoires appeared more alike than those of healthy donors. The analysis here could not establish whether HLA type shapes TCRB rearrangement.

The chain links TRBV4-3 to TRBJ1-1; D is perhaps TRBD1 (5 bases). The sequence was collected from a woman in her late teens or twenties in good health. The sample was naive CD4+ T cells from blood. In DNA, the CDR3 is TGCGCCAGCAGCCCCAGGGAATTCGGTGAAGCTTTCTTT. Residues: CASSPREFGEAFF.